The 28 T cell receptor beta chains reported below all come from one sample, sequenced in a study of immune heterogeneity within non-small cell lung tumors. TCR beta CDR3 was amplified by multiplex PCR using 32 V and 13 J primers. Using its own MiXCR run on the multiplex PCR reads, TCRdb lists one record per CDR3 protein. There are about 6,400 distinct CDR3 sequences in the sample; 22% occur only once, and around 8.3% lies in the top ten. Bulk tumor genomic DNA constituted the template, at roughly 660 ng per sample. Every primary tumor yielded several biopsies, spaced far apart, that were taken during surgery. Curative operations were performed on patients who had untreated, newly diagnosed non-small cell lung cancer. The sequenced sample consisted of lung tumor tissue. The receptor set was obtained from a man between 65 and 79 years old with non-small cell lung cancer.

V gene TRBV5-4 combines with J gene TRBJ2-2; D remains unclear. Trimming shortened V by 4 bases and J by 7 bases, and 11 bases separated the two germline ends. CDR1 and CDR2 from the germline V gene are SGHNT and YYREEE (reference sequence). The CDR3 has 13 amino acids. The CDR3 region has the DNA TGTGCCAGCAGCCTAGGCGGTTACGGGGAGCTGTTTTTT. Amino acids: CASSLGGYGELFF.

Concerning this clonotype: A much more abundant neighbour one base away suggests this may be a read error. The DNA of the CDR3 is TGTGCCAGCCTTGCTACCGACAGGAGCACTGAAGCTTTCTTT. Its protein is CASLATDRSTEAFF. This sequence joins TRBV2 and TRBJ1-1; a weak D match, TRBD1 (6 bases). The CDR3 length is 14 residues. The germline V gene has CDR1 SNHLY and CDR2 FYNNEI. Trimming stripped 8 bases from V and 4 bases from J, with 17 bases between.

By its share, this clonotype is medium-sized. The gene calls are TRBV2 and TRBJ2-7, with TRBD2 matching over 14 bases. The germline gives CDR1 SNHLY, CDR2 FYNNEI. The CDR3 spans 14 residues. After removal of 4 bases from V and 6 bases from J, the junction contained 2 bases not matched to a gene. CDR3 sequence (DNA): TGTGCCAGCAGTGGGGGACTAGCGGGAGCCGAGCAGTACTTC. Its translation: CASSGGLAGAEQYF. The full variable domain, in which reference TRBV2 and TRBJ2-7 provide the parts outside the CDR3, is EPEVTQTPSHQVTQMGQEVILRCVPISNHLYFYWYRQILGQKVEFLVSFYNNEISEKSEIFDDQFSVERPDGSNFTLKIRSTKLEDSAMYFCASSGGLAGAEQYFGPGTRLTVT.

This clonotype has ten or more counts. The chain is built from TRBV18 and TRBJ2-3, with D possibly matching TRBD2 (6 bases). The CDR3 consists of 13 residues. CDR1 and CDR2 (germline): KGHSH, LQKENI. The V gene lost 6 bases and the J gene lost 3 bases, with 10 bases spanning the gap. The CDR3 coding sequence is TGTGCCAGCTCCAAGGGAGGTACAGATACGCAGTATTTT. Translated, it gives CASSKGGTDTQYF.

The chain employs TRBV7-8 and TRBJ1-1; D ambiguous. V gave up 3 bases and J gave up 1 base, with 6 bases separating them. Germline CDR1 SGHVS, CDR2 FQNEAQ. The CDR3 is 13 amino acids. The CDR3 is CASSFAANTEAFF. CDR3 nucleotides: TGTGCCAGCAGCTTCGCTGCGAACACTGAAGCTTTCTTT.

Comments on this clonotype: One base away lies a much larger clone, so this may be a sequencing read error. V is TRBV6-5 and J is TRBJ1-1; maybe TRBD1 (5 bases). CDR3 length: 14 amino acids. Germline assignment: CDR1 MNHEY and CDR2 SVGAGI. Here the CDR3 reads CASSLRGSGTEDFF. CDR3 bases: TGTGCCAGCAGTTTGAGGGGATCGGGCACTGAAGATTTCTTT.

This clonotype is classed as medium-sized. This chain joins TRBV6-1 and TRBJ1-2; 8 bases are shared with TRBD1. V was clipped by 3 bases and J by 8 bases; unmatched bases: 5. The CDR3 consists of 13 residues. CDR1 is MNHNS, CDR2 SASEGT, per germline. CDR3 sequence (DNA): TGTGCCAGCAGTGATAGGACAGGGACCGGCTACACCTTC. Protein sequence: CASSDRTGTGYTF.

This clonotype has ten or more counts. The rearrangement links TRBV6-1 to TRBJ2-5, with 10 nucleotides matching TRBD1. CDR1 MNHNS and CDR2 SASEGT come from the germline V gene. The junction had 8 bases not matched to a gene; V was cut back by 5 bases and J by 5 bases. The CDR3 has 15 amino acids. CDR3 sequence: CASSSRTGGRETQYF. CDR3 in DNA: TGTGCCAGCAGTAGCAGGACAGGGGGAAGGGAGACCCAGTACTTC.

This clonotype appeared many times. The V and J genes are TRBV20-1 and TRBJ2-1, with D uncertain. The CDR3 runs 10 residues. CDR1 is DFQATT and CDR2 is SNEGSKA in the germline V gene (reference sequence). The V gene lost 6 bases and the J gene lost 9 bases, with 9 bases spanning the gap. As DNA, the CDR3 is TGCAGTGCAAGGAGAAGTGAGCAGTTCTTC. This codes for CSARRSEQFF.

A single count supports this clonotype. The CDR3 DNA follows: TGTGCCAGCAGCACCCCTCGCGGGGGGGCCCCCGGGGAGCTGTTTTTT. This gives the protein CASSTPRGGAPGELFF. V is TRBV7-2 and J is TRBJ2-2; 9 positions match TRBD2. The CDR3 is 16 residues long. V shed 5 bases and J 6 bases; nucleotides not matched to a gene: 10. CDR1 and CDR2 from the germline V gene are SGHTA and FQGNSA.

Judged by abundance, this clonotype is medium-sized. This chain connects TRBV19 to TRBJ2-7; D is uncertain. Germline V lookup: CDR1 LNHDA, CDR2 SQIVND (reference sequence). V shed 3 bases and J shed 1 base, with 7 bases lying between them. This CDR3 is 13 amino acids long. CDR3 nucleotide sequence: TGTGCCAGTAGTATTACGGAATCCTACGAGCAGTACTTC. Encoded protein: CASSITESYEQYF.

This clonotype is medium-sized within its sample. This chain connects TRBV6-1 to TRBJ2-2; D is unresolved. The germline V gene encodes CDR1 MNHNS and CDR2 SASEGT. CDR3 length: 14 residues. With 5 bases removed from V and 1 base from J, the gap between germline ends came to 8 bases. Here the CDR3 reads CASSYYKNTGELFF. Written as DNA, the CDR3 is TGTGCCAGCAGTTATTACAAGAACACCGGGGAGCTGTTTTTT.

This clonotype qualifies as medium-sized (0.01 to 0.1%). V and J are TRBV10-3 and TRBJ1-2; no definite D call. Germline assignment: CDR1 ENHRY and CDR2 SYGVKD. The length of the CDR3 is 14 residues. V was trimmed by 1 base and J by 7 bases, leaving 13 bases between them. The CDR3 DNA reads TGTGCCATCAGTGAGTATTGGGCGGAAAGTGGCTACACCTTC. This encodes CAISEYWAESGYTF.

The chain links TRBV10-3 to TRBJ2-3; D gene uncertain. Per the germline V gene, CDR1 is ENHRY and CDR2 is SYGVKD. With 10 bases removed from V and 4 bases from J, the gap between germline ends came to 9 bases. CDR3 length: 11 amino acids. Here the CDR3 DNA reads TGTGCCACCCTGAGCGCAGATACGCAGTATTTT. Amino acid sequence: CATLSADTQYF.

The J gene is TRBJ1-6, the V gene TRBV27; D is unclear. The V gene's germline CDR1 is MNHEY and CDR2 SMNVEV (reference sequence). Trimming removed 6 bases from V and 0 bases from J, with 21 bases in between. The CDR3 extends over 19 amino acids. The CDR3 here is CASSPGSHRESSYNSPLHF. DNA for the CDR3: TGTGCCAGCAGCCCCGGGTCGCACAGAGAGAGCTCCTATAATTCACCCCTCCACTTT.

The sample holds many counts of this clonotype. The V call is TRBV5-1, the J call TRBJ1-1, with 8 nucleotides matching TRBD1. The trim removed 2 bases at V and 4 bases at J, leaving 7 bases unmatched. Germline CDR1 and CDR2: SGHRS and YFSETQ. This CDR3 region has 15 residues. This CDR3 reads CASSLQGGASTEAFF. DNA for the CDR3: TGCGCCAGCAGCTTACAGGGGGGCGCGAGCACTGAAGCTTTCTTT.

The chain links TRBV18 to TRBJ1-4; possible D gene TRBD1, 6 bases. CDR1 KGHSH and CDR2 LQKENI come from the germline V gene. The length of the CDR3 is 13 residues. Trimming left V 0 bases short and J 7 bases short, with 6 bases between. DNA for the CDR3: TGTGCCAGCTCACCACCGGGGGCTGAAAAACTGTTTTTT. Translating gives CASSPPGAEKLFF.

This clonotype is termed hyperexpanded (1% or more). The chain couples TRBV5-4 to TRBJ2-1; 11 positions match TRBD2. The CDR3 spans 14 residues. J was trimmed by 6 bases and V by 7 bases; bases with no gene match: 6. Germline-derived CDR1 and CDR2 are SGHNT and YYREEE (reference sequence). The CDR3 spells CASYLAGGINEQFF. DNA of the CDR3: TGTGCCAGCTACCTAGCGGGGGGAATCAATGAGCAGTTCTTC.

By proportion, this clonotype is large (0.1 to 1%). The gene calls are TRBV29-1 and TRBJ2-7; D possibly corresponds to TRBD1 (6 bases). There are 14 residues in the CDR3. The V end lost 4 bases, the J end lost 0 bases, and 13 bases lay between the germline ends. Germline-derived CDR1 and CDR2 are SQVTM and ANQGSEA. DNA for the CDR3: TGCAGCGTTGTACGGGACACTTCCTCCTACGAGCAGTACTTC. As protein: CSVVRDTSSYEQYF.

This clonotype is termed medium-sized. CDR3 nucleotides: TGTGCCAGCAGTGAGTCAGGGAGGGATGAAAAACTGTTTTTT. This encodes CASSESGRDEKLFF. The rearrangement uses TRBV6-1 and TRBJ1-4; a possible D gene is TRBD1 (5 bases). The CDR3 sequence is 14 residues long. V lost 3 bases and J 6 bases, leaving 11 bases between the germline ends. Per the germline V gene, CDR1 is MNHNS and CDR2 is SASEGT.

This sequence joins TRBV3-1 and TRBJ2-5, with D possibly being TRBD2 (5 bases). The V end was cut by 0 bases, the J end by 7 bases, with 15 bases between. The germline CDR1 and CDR2 sequences are LGHDT and YNNKEL (reference sequence). The CDR3 runs to 15 residues. This chain's CDR3 is CASSQDGAGRSTQYF. DNA for the CDR3: TGTGCCAGCAGCCAAGATGGTGCGGGCAGATCGACCCAGTACTTC.

By frequency in the sample, this clonotype is medium-sized. This rearrangement joins TRBV15 to TRBJ1-6; D is ambiguous. V lost 8 bases, J lost 6 bases, and 11 bases lay in between. Germline V gene data show CDR1 as LNHNV and CDR2 as YYDKDF (reference sequence). The length of the CDR3 is 13 residues. The CDR3: CATRRVLNSPLHF. The DNA of the CDR3 is TGTGCCACCCGACGGGTTCTTAATTCACCCCTCCACTTT.

The sample holds many counts of this clonotype. V gene TRBV6-5 combines with J gene TRBJ1-4; TRBD1 might be the D (5 bases). In germline, CDR1 is MNHEY, CDR2 SVGAGI. The CDR3 length is 15 residues. Trimming stripped 4 bases from V and 2 bases from J, with 11 bases between. CDR3 DNA: TGTGCCAGCAGTTCATCAGGGACCACTAATGAAAAACTGTTTTTT. It specifies CASSSSGTTNEKLFF.

The chain carries TRBV3-1 and TRBJ1-2; D is perhaps TRBD1 (5 bases). This CDR3 region has 13 residues. V was cut by 5 bases and J by 5 bases, with 12 bases left in between. Germline V gene data show CDR1 as LGHDT and CDR2 as YNNKEL (reference sequence). The CDR3 loop is CASSSGGEYGYTF. The CDR3 DNA reads as TGTGCCAGCAGCAGTGGAGGGGAATATGGCTACACCTTC.

The chain is built from TRBV3-1 and TRBJ1-2; D might be TRBD1 (5 bases). Germline V gene lookup returns CDR1 LGHDT and CDR2 YNNKEL (reference sequence). The germline V and J ends were trimmed by 6 bases and 2 bases, with 19 bases remaining between them. The CDR3 has 16 residues. DNA of the CDR3: TGTGCCAGCAGTTCAGATGGACATGGGACCAACTATGGCTACACCTTC. This encodes CASSSDGHGTNYGYTF.

This clonotype was detected many times. J is TRBJ2-6 and V is TRBV15; 11 bases are shared with TRBD1. CDR1 LNHNV and CDR2 YYDKDF come from the germline V gene (reference sequence). The CDR3 loop spans 19 amino acids. With 1 base clipped from V and 2 bases from J, the junction kept 7 bases outside the gene matches. The CDR3 reads CATSRVRTGGLTGANVLTF. CDR3 sequence (DNA): TGTGCCACCAGCAGAGTTAGGACAGGGGGCCTTACTGGGGCCAACGTCCTGACTTTC.

This clonotype is labeled as medium-sized. This chain connects TRBV10-1 to TRBJ2-5, with D possibly being TRBD1 or TRBD2 (5 bases each). Trimming pared 3 bases from V and 5 bases from J, leaving 19 bases between. CDR3 size: 16 residues. Germline CDR1 is WNHNN and CDR2 is SYGVQD (reference sequence). The CDR3 here is CASSEFPGRLGETQYF. The DNA for the CDR3 is TGCGCCAGCAGTGAATTCCCGGGACGCCTGGGGGAGACCCAGTACTTC.

To note about this clonotype: This may stem from a read error, because a much larger clone lies one nucleotide away. This chain uses TRBV2 with TRBJ2-1, with 9 bases matching TRBD2. Germline-derived CDR1 and CDR2 are SNHLY and FYNNEI. The CDR3 loop spans 12 amino acids. In nucleotides, the CDR3 is TGTGCCAGCAGTGGACTAGCGGATGAGCAGCTCTTC. It codes for CASSGLADEQLF.